This TCR beta chain was observed in a study of control samples from healthy donors and cancer patients. Generated by immunoSEQ multiplex PCR, the TCRdb table keeps only in-frame clones and is missing some. The repertoire holds more than 100,000 clones, with approximately 90% as singletons. V was cut by 5 bases and J by 17 bases, with 15 bases left in between. CDR1 and CDR2 from the germline V gene are SEHNR and FQNEAQ (reference sequence). The CDR3 length is 11 residues. The chain is built from TRBV7-9 and TRBJ2-2, with a tentative D call TRBD1 (5 bases). The receptor's source is a woman aged 18 to 35 in good health. Sequencing was performed on blood. Here the CDR3 reads CASSPSRDPFF. The CDR3 DNA reads as TGTGCCAGCAGCCCTTCCAGGGATCCCTTTTTT.